This T cell receptor beta chain derives from a study of vaccination effects on CD4 cells after COVID-19. Study overall: Participants were given two doses of BNT162b2 or mRNA-1273 vaccine. The two convalescent patients provided samples 16 days and one week before vaccination. The study's findings and limits: Clones that were induced by infection or by vaccine showed marked contraction late after vaccination.

The CDR3 is 15 amino acids. Trimming shortened V by 8 bases and J by 4 bases, and 20 bases separated the two germline ends. In germline, CDR1 is MGHRA, CDR2 YSYEKL. Antigen-specific CD4+ T cells expanded by the ViraFEST assay with viral peptide pools were then sequenced. Scientists isolated CD4+ T cells after a roughly nine-day culture period ended. The person had PCR-confirmed SARS-CoV-2 infection between March and December 2020. Sequencing was performed with immunoSEQ multiplex PCR; in TCRdb, only in-frame clones are kept and a portion is missing. The table shows roughly 54,000 clones, with roughly three quarters occurring only once. Notes on this clone: Its specificity is unknown.

Sample: CD4+ T cells from PBMCs cultured with HIV peptides, taken before COVID-19 vaccination. As for subset: HIV-1 Nef peptide pool negative control/reference culture. The rearrangement links TRBV4-1 to TRBJ1-2; D is undetermined. This TCR was sampled from a human donor who had a prior SARS-CoV-2 infection. CDR3 bases: TGCGCCAGCGGGGAATACTTAGGCTTGGGCTATGGCTACACCTTC. Protein sequence: CASGEYLGLGYGYTF.